This T cell receptor beta chain was sequenced for a study of radiotherapy plus CTLA-4 blockade in lung cancer. At the level of the study: Of the patients, under 20% showed objective responses and under 40% attained disease control.

Focal radiation with ipilimumab CTLA-4 blockade was given to patients with chemo-refractory metastatic non-small-cell lung cancer. In regard to this clone: Its antigen is not known.

CDR1 and CDR2 (germline): MNHEY, SMNVEV (reference sequence). The CDR3 has 13 amino acids. J gave up 10 bases and V 6 bases, and 9 bases lay outside the gene matches. Profiling relied on immunoSEQ multiplex PCR, and the TCRdb table lists in-frame clones only, not all of them. The repertoire holds tens of thousands of clones, with over 75% as singletons. Whole-study findings and limits: Together with interferon-beta, which increased in serum after radiation, early dynamic changes in blood T cell clones were reportedly the best predictors of response.

The TCR was taken from a human donor with non-small cell lung cancer that progressed on radiotherapy plus ipilimumab. The chain links TRBV27 to TRBJ2-1; 7 bases are a match to TRBD2. Specimen: peripheral blood, collected from a patient treated with radiotherapy plus ipilimumab. CDR3 sequence reads: CASRICTSEEQFF. CDR3 nucleotide sequence: TGTGCCAGCAGGATATGCACTAGCGAAGAGCAGTTCTTC.